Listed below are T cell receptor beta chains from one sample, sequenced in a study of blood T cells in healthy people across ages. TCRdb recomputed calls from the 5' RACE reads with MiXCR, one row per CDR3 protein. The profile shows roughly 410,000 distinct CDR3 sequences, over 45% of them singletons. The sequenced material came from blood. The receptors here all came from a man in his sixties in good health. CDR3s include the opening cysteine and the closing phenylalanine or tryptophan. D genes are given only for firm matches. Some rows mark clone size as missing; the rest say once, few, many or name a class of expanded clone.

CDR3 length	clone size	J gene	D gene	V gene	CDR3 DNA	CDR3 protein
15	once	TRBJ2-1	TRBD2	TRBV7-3	TGTGCCAGCAGCCCTTCTAGCGGGTCCTACAATGAGCAGTTCTTC	CASSPSSGSYNEQFF
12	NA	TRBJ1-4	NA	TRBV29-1	TGCAGCGGCCGGGACCCCAATGAAAAACTGTTTTTT	CSGRDPNEKLFF
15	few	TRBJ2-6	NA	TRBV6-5	TGTGCCTCGAAGGACGTCCGCTCTGGGGCCAACGTCCTGACTTTC	CASKDVRSGANVLTF
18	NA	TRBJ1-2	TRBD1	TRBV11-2	TGTGCCAGCAGCTTAGATCATGGGCCGGGACAGGGGAACGGTGGCTACACCTTC	CASSLDHGPGQGNGGYTF
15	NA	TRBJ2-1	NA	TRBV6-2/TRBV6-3	TGTGCCAGCAGTTACCGCTCTCTCACGTACAATGAGCAGTTCTTC	CASSYRSLTYNEQFF
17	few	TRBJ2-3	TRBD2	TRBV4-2	TGTGCCAGCAGCCAGGAAAGAGCGGGAGTGGGCACAGATACGCAGTATTTT	CASSQERAGVGTDTQYF
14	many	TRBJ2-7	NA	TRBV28	TGTGCCAGCAGTCTCATCCGGGACACCTACGAGCAGTACTTC	CASSLIRDTYEQYF
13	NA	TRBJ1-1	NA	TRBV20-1	TGCAGTGTACGGGGGGTGTCTCACACTGAAGCTTTCTTT	CSVRGVSHTEAFF
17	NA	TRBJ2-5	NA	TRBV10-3	TGTGCCATCAGTGAGTCCCGATTAGCGGAGGGAAGAGAGACCCAGTACTTC	CAISESRLAEGRETQYF
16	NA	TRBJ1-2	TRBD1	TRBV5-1	TGCGCCAGCAGCCCTGACAGGGGACCTACTAACTATGGCTACACCTTC	CASSPDRGPTNYGYTF
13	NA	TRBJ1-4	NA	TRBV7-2	TGTGCCAGCAGCTTAGGCCCGAATGAAAAACTGTTTTTT	CASSLGPNEKLFF
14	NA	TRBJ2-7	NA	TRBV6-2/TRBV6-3	TGTGCCAGCAGTTACTCGACAGTCTCCTACGAGCAGTACTTC	CASSYSTVSYEQYF
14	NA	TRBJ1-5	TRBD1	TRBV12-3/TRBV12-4	TGTGCCAGCGGGAGGACAGGAGACAATCAGCCCCAGCATTTT	CASGRTGDNQPQHF
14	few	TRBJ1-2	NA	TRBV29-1	TGCAGCGTTGAAGATCTCAGGGACCGCTATGGCTACACCTTC	CSVEDLRDRYGYTF
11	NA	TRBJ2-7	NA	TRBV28	TGTGCCAGCAGTTCGGGCAACGAGCAGTACTTC	CASSSGNEQYF